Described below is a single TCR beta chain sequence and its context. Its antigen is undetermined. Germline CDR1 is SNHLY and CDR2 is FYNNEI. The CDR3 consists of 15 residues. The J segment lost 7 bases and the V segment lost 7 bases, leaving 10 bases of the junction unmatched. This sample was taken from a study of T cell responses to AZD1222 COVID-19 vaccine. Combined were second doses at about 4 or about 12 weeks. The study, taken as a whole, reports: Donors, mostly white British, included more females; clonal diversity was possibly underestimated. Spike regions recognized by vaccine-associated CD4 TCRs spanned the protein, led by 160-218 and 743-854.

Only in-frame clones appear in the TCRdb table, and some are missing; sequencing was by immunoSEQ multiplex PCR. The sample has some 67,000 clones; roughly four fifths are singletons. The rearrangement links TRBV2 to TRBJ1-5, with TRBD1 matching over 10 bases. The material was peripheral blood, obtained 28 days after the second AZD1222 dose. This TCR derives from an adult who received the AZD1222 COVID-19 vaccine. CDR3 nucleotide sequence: TGTGCCAGCATCGAGACCGGGACAGGGGCACAGCCCCAGCATTTT. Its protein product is CASIETGTGAQPQHF.